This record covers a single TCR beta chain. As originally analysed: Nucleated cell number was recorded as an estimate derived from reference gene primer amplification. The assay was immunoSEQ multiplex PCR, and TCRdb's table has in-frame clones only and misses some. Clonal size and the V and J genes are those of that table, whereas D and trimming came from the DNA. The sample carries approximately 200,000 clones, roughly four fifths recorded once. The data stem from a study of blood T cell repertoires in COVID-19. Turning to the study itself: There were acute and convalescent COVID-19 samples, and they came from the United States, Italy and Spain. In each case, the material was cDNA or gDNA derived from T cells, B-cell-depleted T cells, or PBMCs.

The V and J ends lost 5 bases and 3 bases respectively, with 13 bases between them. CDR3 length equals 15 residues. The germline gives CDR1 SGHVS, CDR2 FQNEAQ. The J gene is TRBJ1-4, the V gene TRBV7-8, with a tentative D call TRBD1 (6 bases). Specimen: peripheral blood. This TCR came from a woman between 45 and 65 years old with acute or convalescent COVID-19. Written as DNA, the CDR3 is TGTGCCAGCAGCCTAAACAGGGCATCTAATGAAAAACTGTTTTTT. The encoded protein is CASSLNRASNEKLFF. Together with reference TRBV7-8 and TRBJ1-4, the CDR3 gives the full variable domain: GAGVSQSPRYKVAKRGQDVALRCDPISGHVSLFWYQQALGQGPEFLTYFQNEAQLDKSGLPSDRFFAERPEGSVSTLKIQRTQQEDSAVYLCASSLNRASNEKLFFGSGTQLSVL.